These T cell receptor beta chains were read from a single sample in a study of cytomegalovirus exposure and HLA in healthy donors. Method: immunoSEQ multiplex PCR; TCRdb's copy keeps in-frame clones and lacks some. The sample carries about 82,000 clones, 95% recorded once. The sample was PBMCs. The receptors here all came from a woman aged 18-30 years in good health and CMV-seronegative. The CDR3 runs from the conserved cysteine through the conserved F or W. D genes are given only for firm matches. Only some rows state a clone size, as once, few, many or a class for expanded clones.

abundance: once
v_gene: TRBV4-3
j_gene: TRBJ2-5
d_gene: TRBD2
CDR3nt: TGCGCCAGCAGTCTAGGACTAGCAGAAGAGACCCAGTACTTC
CDR3aa: CASSLGLAEETQYF

abundance: -
v_gene: TRBV4-1
j_gene: TRBJ2-7
d_gene: -
CDR3nt: TGCGCCAGCAGCCAAGCTATCATCTCCTACGAGCAGTACTTC
CDR3aa: CASSQAIISYEQYF

abundance: -
v_gene: TRBV5-1
j_gene: TRBJ2-7
d_gene: -
CDR3nt: TGCGCCAGCAGCTTGGCCAGCAGGGGTGTCGAGCAGTACTTC
CDR3aa: CASSLASRGVEQYF

abundance: -
v_gene: TRBV30
j_gene: TRBJ1-3
d_gene: -
CDR3nt: TGTGCCTGCACCGTGGGGAGGGGCTCTGGAAACACCATATATTTT
CDR3aa: CACTVGRGSGNTIYF

abundance: -
v_gene: TRBV19
j_gene: TRBJ1-2
d_gene: TRBD1
CDR3nt: TGTGCCAGTAGGCCGGGACAGGGGGTATCAGCTAACTATGGCTACACCTTC
CDR3aa: CASRPGQGVSANYGYTF

abundance: -
v_gene: TRBV11-2
j_gene: TRBJ2-7
d_gene: TRBD1
CDR3nt: TGTGCCAGCAGCACCGGGACAGGGGACTACGAGCAGTACTTC
CDR3aa: CASSTGTGDYEQYF

abundance: -
v_gene: TRBV7-2
j_gene: TRBJ2-7
d_gene: TRBD2
CDR3nt: TGTGCCAGCAGCTCCGGGGGACTAGCGGCATCCTACGAGCAGTACTTC
CDR3aa: CASSSGGLAASYEQYF

abundance: -
v_gene: TRBV5-1
j_gene: TRBJ1-5
d_gene: TRBD1
CDR3nt: TGCGCCAGCAGTTCCGGGACAGGGGAAGGGCAGCCCCAGCATTTT
CDR3aa: CASSSGTGEGQPQHF

abundance: -
v_gene: TRBV10-2
j_gene: TRBJ2-3
d_gene: -
CDR3nt: TGCGCCAGCATGTGGGCGGGGTCTAGCACAGATACGCAGTATTTT
CDR3aa: CASMWAGSSTDTQYF

abundance: -
v_gene: TRBV18
j_gene: TRBJ1-4
d_gene: -
CDR3nt: TGTGCCAGCTCACCACGGGCGGGAATGGCAACTAATGAAAAACTGTTTTTT
CDR3aa: CASSPRAGMATNEKLFF

abundance: -
v_gene: TRBV29-1
j_gene: TRBJ2-2
d_gene: -
CDR3nt: TGCAGCGTTGAAGAGCGGCGCACCGGGGAGCTGTTTTTT
CDR3aa: CSVEERRTGELFF

abundance: -
v_gene: TRBV5-1
j_gene: TRBJ2-5
d_gene: -
CDR3nt: TGCGCCAGCAGCTTGGCAGGAGAGACCCAGTACTTC
CDR3aa: CASSLAGETQYF

abundance: -
v_gene: TRBV7-2
j_gene: TRBJ2-7
d_gene: -
CDR3nt: TGTGCCAGCAGCAACGCAGGAAAGGGGTCCTACGAGCAGTACTTC
CDR3aa: CASSNAGKGSYEQYF

abundance: -
v_gene: TRBV4-3
j_gene: TRBJ2-1
d_gene: -
CDR3nt: TGCGCCAGCAGCCCCCGGACTTCTAGATACAATGAGCAGTTCTTC
CDR3aa: CASSPRTSRYNEQFF

abundance: -
v_gene: TRBV2
j_gene: TRBJ2-2
d_gene: TRBD2
CDR3nt: TGTGCCAGCAGGAGCCTCCTAGCGGGAGGCACCGGGGAGCTGTTTTTT
CDR3aa: CASRSLLAGGTGELFF

abundance: -
v_gene: TRBV6-5
j_gene: TRBJ1-6
d_gene: TRBD1
CDR3nt: TGTGCCAGCAGCGGAACAGGGGCGGATTCACCCCTCCACTTT
CDR3aa: CASSGTGADSPLHF

abundance: -
v_gene: TRBV6-6
j_gene: TRBJ2-1
d_gene: -
CDR3nt: TGTGCCAGCAGTGGACTGTTCTGGGATGAGCAGTTCTTC
CDR3aa: CASSGLFWDEQFF

abundance: -
v_gene: TRBV30
j_gene: TRBJ1-1
d_gene: -
CDR3nt: TGTGCCTTCCCGGGGGGGAGGTCTGAAGCTTTCTTT
CDR3aa: CAFPGGRSEAFF

abundance: -
v_gene: TRBV13
j_gene: TRBJ2-5
d_gene: -
CDR3nt: TGTGCCAGCAGCTTAGGGCAGGGAGGAGAGACCCAGTACTTC
CDR3aa: CASSLGQGGETQYF

abundance: -
v_gene: TRBV29-1
j_gene: TRBJ2-5
d_gene: TRBD1
CDR3nt: TGCAGCGTGGGACAGGGGACGAAGACCCAGTACTTC
CDR3aa: CSVGQGTKTQYF

abundance: -
v_gene: TRBV7-2
j_gene: TRBJ2-7
d_gene: TRBD1
CDR3nt: TGTGCCAGCAGCCCACGGTCGCCCGGGACAGGGAACTACGAGCAGTACTTC
CDR3aa: CASSPRSPGTGNYEQYF

abundance: -
v_gene: TRBV7-2
j_gene: TRBJ2-1
d_gene: TRBD2
CDR3nt: TGTGCCAGCAGGGCGGGAGGGAATGAGCAGTTCTTC
CDR3aa: CASRAGGNEQFF

abundance: -
v_gene: TRBV4-1
j_gene: TRBJ2-3
d_gene: TRBD2
CDR3nt: TGCGCCAGCAGCTGGGGAGGGGCGCCGGATACGCAGTATTTT
CDR3aa: CASSWGGAPDTQYF

abundance: -
v_gene: TRBV14
j_gene: TRBJ2-6
d_gene: TRBD2
CDR3nt: TGTGCCAGCAGCCAAGTGGGGGGGGTCGGGGCCAACGTCCTGACTTTC
CDR3aa: CASSQVGGVGANVLTF

abundance: -
v_gene: TRBV7-8
j_gene: TRBJ1-6
d_gene: -
CDR3nt: TGTGCCAGCAGCTTAAGGCGGAATTCACCCCTCCACTTT
CDR3aa: CASSLRRNSPLHF

abundance: -
v_gene: TRBV5-1
j_gene: TRBJ2-3
d_gene: TRBD1
CDR3nt: TGCGCCAGCAGCTCCGGGACAGTCGTCGATACGCAGTATTTT
CDR3aa: CASSSGTVVDTQYF

abundance: -
v_gene: TRBV19
j_gene: TRBJ2-1
d_gene: TRBD2
CDR3nt: TGTGCCAGTATCGGACTAGCGGGTGTGCTCTTC
CDR3aa: CASIGLAGVLF

abundance: -
v_gene: TRBV9
j_gene: TRBJ2-7
d_gene: -
CDR3nt: TGTGCCAGCAGCTACTCCGAGGTGTCCTACGAGCAGTACTTC
CDR3aa: CASSYSEVSYEQYF